Shown below are 5 T cell receptor beta chains from a single sample sequenced in a study of Graves' ophthalmopathy and Graves' hyperthyroidism. The authors amplified TCR beta CDR3 regions from RNA transcripts. HTBI primers were used in a first-round RT-PCR, which preceded a second-round multiplex PCR. Via MiXCR, TCRdb re-called the multiplex PCR reads, giving one row per CDR3 protein. The sample carries some 240,000 distinct CDR3 sequences, approximately 42% recorded once. Material for sequencing was peripheral blood. The source is an adult man with Graves' ophthalmopathy.

The rearrangement uses TRBV7-9 and TRBJ2-5, with unresolved D. Deletions cut 4 bases from V and 2 bases from J, with 8 bases between. The CDR3 has 13 amino acids. Germline CDR1 and CDR2: SEHNR and FQNEAQ (reference sequence). The CDR3 loop is CASSSGLQETQYF. CDR3 nucleotides: TGTGCCAGCAGCTCCGGGTTACAAGAGACCCAGTACTTC. The full variable domain, in which reference TRBV7-9 and TRBJ2-5 provide the parts outside the CDR3, is DTGVSQNPRHKITKRGQNVTFRCDPISEHNRLYWYRQTLGQGPEFLTYFQNEAQLEKSRLLSDRFSAERPKGSFSTLEIQRTEQGDSAMYLCASSSGLQETQYFGPGTRLLVL.

The genes are TRBV7-9 and TRBJ2-7, with 9 bases lining up with TRBD1. Germline-derived CDR1 and CDR2 are SEHNR and FQNEAQ (reference sequence). The length of the CDR3 is 16 residues. Trimming removed 1 base from V and 6 bases from J; junction bases left unmatched: 10. For the CDR3, the DNA is TGTGCCAGCAGCTTAGTTAGAGGAACAGGGGGCGCCGAGCAGTACTTC. It codes for CASSLVRGTGGAEQYF.

J is TRBJ1-4 and V is TRBV6-5; tentative D call: TRBD1 (5 bases). There are 15 residues in the CDR3. Trimming cost V 0 bases and J 0 bases, with 5 bases left between them. From germline, CDR1 is MNHEY and CDR2 SVGAGI. The chain's CDR3 is CASSYSGATNEKLFF. CDR3 bases: TGTGCCAGCAGTTACTCGGGGGCAACTAATGAAAAACTGTTTTTT.

J is TRBJ2-5 and V is TRBV20-1; tentatively, D is TRBD1 (5 bases). The CDR3 length is 15 residues. The V end was cut by 0 bases, the J end by 1 base, with 12 bases between. Germline V lookup: CDR1 DFQATT, CDR2 SNEGSKA (reference sequence). The CDR3 region is CSARDPRVPQETQYF. The CDR3 DNA is TGCAGTGCTAGAGATCCCAGGGTTCCCCAAGAGACCCAGTACTTC.

This sequence joins TRBV29-1 and TRBJ2-7, with D tentatively TRBD2 (5 bases). Germline assignment: CDR1 SQVTM and CDR2 ANQGSEA. This CDR3 is 13 amino acids long. The V gene lost 8 bases and the J gene lost 6 bases, with 20 bases spanning the gap. CDR3 loop: CSSYTEPEGEQYF. The DNA of the CDR3 is TGCAGCTCTTACACGGAGCCCGAGGGCGAGCAGTACTTC.